One T cell receptor (beta chain) is described in this entry. The CDR3 loop spans 14 amino acids. The germline V gene encodes CDR1 MDHEN and CDR2 SYDVKM. Losses at the gene ends were 8 bases for V and 1 base for J; bases not matched to a gene: 2. These data originate in a study of T cells in Graves' hyperthyroidism and ophthalmopathy. From RNA transcripts, TCR beta CDR3 regions were amplified. In the first-round RT-PCR of the TCR CDR3, the HTBI primer set was used. Via MiXCR, TCRdb re-called the multiplex PCR reads, giving one row per CDR3 protein. The table shows around 600,000 distinct CDR3 sequences, with roughly 15% occurring only once. Pregnant or lactating patients were excluded, as were those with uncontrolled infection or other autoimmune disease.

The chain has TRBV28 and TRBJ2-2, with 9 bases fitting TRBD1. The source is a woman aged 50 to 60 with Graves' ophthalmopathy. Sequencing was carried out using blood. The DNA of the CDR3 is TGTGCCAGCTTGGGACAGGGGAACACCGGGGAGCTGTTTTTT. Its translation is CASLGQGNTGELFF.